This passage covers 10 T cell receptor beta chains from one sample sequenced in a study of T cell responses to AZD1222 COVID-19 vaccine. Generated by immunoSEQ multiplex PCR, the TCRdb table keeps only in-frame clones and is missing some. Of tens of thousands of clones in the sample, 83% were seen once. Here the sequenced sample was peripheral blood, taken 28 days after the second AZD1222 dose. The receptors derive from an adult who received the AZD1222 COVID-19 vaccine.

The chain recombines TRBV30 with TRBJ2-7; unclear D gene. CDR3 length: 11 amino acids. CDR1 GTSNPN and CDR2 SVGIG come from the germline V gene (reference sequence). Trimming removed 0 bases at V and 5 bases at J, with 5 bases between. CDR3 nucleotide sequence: TGTGCCTGGAGTGTACAAAACGAGCAGTACTTC. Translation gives CAWSVQNEQYF. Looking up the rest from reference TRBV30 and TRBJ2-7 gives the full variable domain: SQTIHQWPATLVQPVGSPLSLECTVEGTSNPNLYWYRQAAGRGLQLLFYSVGIGQISSEVPQNLSASRPQDRQFILSSKKLLLSDSGFYLCAWSVQNEQYFGPGTRLTVT.

The CDR3 is CASSPFSPGSYNEQFF. In DNA form, the CDR3 reads TGTGCCAGCAGCCCCTTTTCTCCAGGTTCCTACAATGAGCAGTTCTTC. V and J are TRBV3-1 (or the pseudogene TRBV3-2) and TRBJ2-1; D not resolved. V was clipped by 4 bases and J by 1 base, with 14 bases between them. CDR3 length: 16 amino acids. Germline V lookup: CDR1 LGHDT, CDR2 YNNKEL (reference sequence).

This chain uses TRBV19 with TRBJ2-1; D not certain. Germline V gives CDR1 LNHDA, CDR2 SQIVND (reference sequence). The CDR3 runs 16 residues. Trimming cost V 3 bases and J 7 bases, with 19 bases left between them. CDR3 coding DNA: TGTGCCAGTAGTATTAGGGCAGCAAACATCCAAAATGAGCAGTTCTTC. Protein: CASSIRAANIQNEQFF. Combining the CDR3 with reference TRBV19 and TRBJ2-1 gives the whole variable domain DGGITQSPKYLFRKEGQNVTLSCEQNLNHDAMYWYRQDPGQGLRLIYYSQIVNDFQKGDIAEGYSVSREKKESFPLTVTSAQKNPTAFYLCASSIRAANIQNEQFFGPGTRLTVL.

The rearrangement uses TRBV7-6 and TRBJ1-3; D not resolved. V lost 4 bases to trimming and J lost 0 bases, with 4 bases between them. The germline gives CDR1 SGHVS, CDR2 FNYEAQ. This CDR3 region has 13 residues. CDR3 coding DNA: TGTGCCAGCAGCTCGTACTCTGGAAACACCATATATTTT. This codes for CASSSYSGNTIYF.

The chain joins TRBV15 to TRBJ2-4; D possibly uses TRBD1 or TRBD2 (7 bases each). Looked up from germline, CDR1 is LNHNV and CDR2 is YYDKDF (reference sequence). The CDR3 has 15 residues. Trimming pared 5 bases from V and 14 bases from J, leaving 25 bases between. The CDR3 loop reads CATSPQAGQTLEKYF. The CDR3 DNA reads TGTGCCACCAGCCCCCAAGCGGGACAGACACTAGAAAAGTACTTC.

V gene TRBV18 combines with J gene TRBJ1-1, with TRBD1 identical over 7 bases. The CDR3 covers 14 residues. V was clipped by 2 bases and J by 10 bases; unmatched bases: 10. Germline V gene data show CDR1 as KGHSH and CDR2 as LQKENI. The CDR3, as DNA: TGTGCCAGCTCACCAGGTACAGGGGAAGGGGGAGCTTTCTTT. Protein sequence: CASSPGTGEGGAFF. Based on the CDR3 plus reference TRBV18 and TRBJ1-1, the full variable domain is NAGVMQNPRHLVRRRGQEARLRCSPMKGHSHVYWYRQLPEEGLKFMVYLQKENIIDESGMPKERFSAEFPKEGPSILRIQQVVRGDSAAYFCASSPGTGEGGAFFGQGTRLTVV.

This CDR3 is CASNERGRDEEQYF. CDR3 bases: TGTGCCAGCAATGAGAGGGGGCGAGATGAAGAGCAGTACTTC. The chain employs TRBV21-1 and TRBJ2-7; the tabulated D call, TRBD1, remains unverified against the DNA. TRBV21-1 is noted as a pseudogene. This CDR3 spans 14 amino acids.

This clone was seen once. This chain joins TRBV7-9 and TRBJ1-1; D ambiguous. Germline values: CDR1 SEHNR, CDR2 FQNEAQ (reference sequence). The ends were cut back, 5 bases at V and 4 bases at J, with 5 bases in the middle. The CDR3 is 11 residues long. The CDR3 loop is CASSPGTEAFF. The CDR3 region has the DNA TGTGCCAGCAGCCCCGGCACTGAAGCTTTCTTT.

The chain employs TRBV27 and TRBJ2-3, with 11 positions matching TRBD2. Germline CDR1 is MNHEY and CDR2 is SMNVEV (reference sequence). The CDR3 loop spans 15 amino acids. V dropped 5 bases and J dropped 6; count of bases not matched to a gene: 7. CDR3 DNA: TGTGCCAGCAGTCTCACTAGCGGGGGCGGGGATACGCAGTATTTT. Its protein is CASSLTSGGGDTQYF.

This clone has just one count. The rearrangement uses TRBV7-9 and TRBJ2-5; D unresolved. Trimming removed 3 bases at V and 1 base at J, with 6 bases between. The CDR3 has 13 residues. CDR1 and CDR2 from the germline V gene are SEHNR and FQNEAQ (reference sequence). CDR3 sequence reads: CASSFGPQETQYF. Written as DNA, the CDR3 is TGTGCCAGCAGCTTTGGACCCCAAGAGACCCAGTACTTC.